Listed here are 11 T cell receptor beta chains from one sample, sequenced in a study of shared clonotypes between healthy human individuals. Sequencing was performed with immunoSEQ multiplex PCR; in TCRdb, only in-frame clones are kept and a portion is missing. This table has 2 million or so clones, around 95% appearing once. The sequenced sample consisted of naive CD4+ T cells sorted from blood. Subset reported: CD45RA+ positively selected. The receptors here all came from a man aged 18 to 29 in good health.

The chain carries TRBV30 and TRBJ2-7, with 10 bases aligning to TRBD2. Germline CDR1 is GTSNPN and CDR2 is SVGIG (reference sequence). Trimming removed 2 bases from V and 2 bases from J; junction bases left unmatched: 9. The CDR3 loop spans 16 amino acids. The CDR3 DNA reads TGTGCCTGGAGTTCAACCTTAGGACTAGCGGCCTACGAGCAGTACTTC. Translated: CAWSSTLGLAAYEQYF.

V gene TRBV5-1 combines with J gene TRBJ1-1; D call uncertain. V was shortened by 0 bases and J by 2 bases, with 11 bases between the two germline ends. Germline CDR1 SGHRS, CDR2 YFSETQ. The CDR3 is 15 residues long. For the CDR3, the DNA is TGCGCCAGCAGCTTGGCCCTGGATCGAAACACTGAAGCTTTCTTT. Translating it yields CASSLALDRNTEAFF.

This sequence joins TRBV2 and TRBJ2-2; D might be TRBD1 (5 bases). Germline CDR1 reads SNHLY; CDR2 reads FYNNEI. The CDR3 spans 12 residues. V shed 7 bases and J shed 6 bases, with 9 bases lying between them. The CDR3 DNA reads TGTGCCAGCAACCAGGGTCCCGGGGAGCTGTTTTTT. It specifies CASNQGPGELFF.

This clone was observed a handful of times. This chain links TRBV19 with TRBJ2-7; D gene unclear. Between the trimmed V and J ends, which lost 4 bases and 0 bases, there was a span of 13 bases. The CDR3 runs to 15 residues. The germline gives CDR1 LNHDA, CDR2 SQIVND (reference sequence). In nucleotides, the CDR3 is TGTGCCAGTAGTAGGGCTTGGCAGCCCTCCTACGAGCAGTACTTC. Encoded protein: CASSRAWQPSYEQYF.

The chain links TRBV7-9 to TRBJ2-2, with 11 bases fitting TRBD2. The germline V gene encodes CDR1 SEHNR and CDR2 FQNEAQ (reference sequence). The V and J ends lost 7 bases and 1 base, in that order; junction bases with no gene match: 8. CDR3 length: 17 amino acids. CDR3 bases: TGTGCCAGCACCACGCTAGCGGGGGGTTTGAACACCGGGGAGCTGTTTTTT. This translates into CASTTLAGGLNTGELFF.

The chain has TRBV7-9 and TRBJ2-3; D unclear. The germline gives CDR1 SEHNR, CDR2 FQNEAQ (reference sequence). V lost 9 bases to trimming and J lost 0 bases, with 4 bases between them. This CDR3 is 11 amino acids long. CDR3 loop: CASASTDTQYF. In nucleotides, the CDR3 is TGTGCCAGTGCTAGCACAGATACGCAGTATTTT.

CDR3 amino acids: CASSQDPNRYSFLTF. The CDR3 bases are TGCGCCAGCAGCCAAGATCCGAACAGGTACTCCTTCCTGACTTTC. The chain couples TRBV4-1 to TRBJ2-6; maybe TRBD1 (5 bases). V was shortened by 0 bases and J by 14 bases, with 17 bases between the two germline ends. CDR1 and CDR2 from the germline V gene are MGHRA and YSYEKL. The length of the CDR3 is 15 residues.

The rearrangement links TRBV30 to TRBJ2-1; a possible D gene is TRBD2 (5 bases). V lost 0 bases to trimming and J lost 7 bases, with 7 bases between them. Looked up from germline, CDR1 is GTSNPN and CDR2 is SVGIG (reference sequence). This CDR3 is 12 amino acids long. The CDR3 loop reads CAWSVTGNEQFF. The CDR3 DNA reads as TGTGCCTGGAGTGTAACGGGAAATGAGCAGTTCTTC.

The chain carries TRBV30 and TRBJ1-5, with no clear D. Looked up from germline, CDR1 is GTSNPN and CDR2 is SVGIG (reference sequence). With 3 bases removed from V and 0 bases from J, the gap between germline ends came to 9 bases. The CDR3 is 14 residues long. For the CDR3, the DNA is TGTGCCTGGAGCCGCGGTTATAGCAATCAGCCCCAGCATTTT. It codes for CAWSRGYSNQPQHF.

This clone was observed once. CDR3 amino acids: CASSYSPDRGAQYF. CDR3 sequence (DNA): TGTGCCAGCAGTTACTCCCCGGACAGGGGGGCGCAGTACTTC. The gene calls are TRBV6-5 and TRBJ2-7; 10 nucleotides match TRBD1. CDR3 size: 14 residues. V shed 0 bases, J shed 9 bases, and the junction held 5 bases outside the gene matches. From germline, CDR1 is MNHEY and CDR2 SVGAGI.

The J gene is TRBJ2-7, the V gene TRBV6-1; D gene unclear. The V end lost 6 bases, the J end lost 2 bases, and 11 bases lay between the germline ends. Germline values: CDR1 MNHNS, CDR2 SASEGT. CDR3 length: 13 amino acids. CDR3 loop: CASRTTYPYEQYF. CDR3 nucleotide sequence: TGTGCCAGCAGAACGACGTACCCCTACGAGCAGTACTTC.